One sample yielded the 11 T cell receptor beta chains listed below, sequenced in a study of blood T cell repertoires in COVID-19. The data were produced by immunoSEQ multiplex PCR, yet TCRdb's version contains in-frame clones alone and is incomplete. The table includes fewer than 150,000 clones, 70% to 90% detected once. Input material: peripheral blood. Source of these receptors: a human donor in a cohort sampled during active COVID-19.

This chain connects TRBV3-1 (or the pseudogene TRBV3-2) to TRBJ1-1; 8 bases map to TRBD1. CDR1 LGHDT and CDR2 YNNKEL come from the germline V gene (reference sequence). The CDR3 is 13 amino acids. The ends lost 2 bases at V and 6 bases at J; junction bases unmatched: 2. The CDR3 region has the DNA TGTGCCAGCAGCCAACCACAGGGGGCTGAAGCTTTCTTT. As protein: CASSQPQGAEAFF.

The chain is built from TRBV3-1 (or the pseudogene TRBV3-2) and TRBJ1-1; a weak D match, TRBD1 (6 bases). Germline values: CDR1 LGHDT, CDR2 YNNKEL (reference sequence). Deletions cut 4 bases from V and 1 base from J, with 16 bases between. The CDR3 length is 16 residues. CDR3 loop: CASSPYSSDRNTEAFF. CDR3 in DNA: TGTGCCAGCAGCCCCTACTCCTCGGACAGGAACACTGAAGCTTTCTTT.

The chain employs TRBV6-5 and TRBJ1-2, with 9 bases identical to TRBD1. Trimming at V came to 5 bases and at J to 6 bases, leaving 1 base not matched to a gene. The CDR3 runs 12 residues. CDR1 is MNHEY, CDR2 SVGAGI, per germline. The CDR3 spells CASSRQGDGYTF. The DNA for the CDR3 is TGTGCCAGCAGTCGACAGGGGGATGGCTACACCTTC.

Points on this clone: In the same sample, other DNA sequences code for this CDR3. The chain is built from TRBV18 and TRBJ1-1; D is unresolved. Germline-derived CDR1 and CDR2 are KGHSH and LQKENI. Deletions cut 3 bases from V and 1 base from J, with 6 bases between. CDR3 length: 13 residues. The CDR3 spells CASSPGPNTEAFF. The CDR3 DNA follows: TGTGCCAGCTCACCGGGCCCGAACACTGAAGCTTTCTTT. Drawing the rest from reference TRBV18 and TRBJ1-1, the complete variable domain is NAGVMQNPRHLVRRRGQEARLRCSPMKGHSHVYWYRQLPEEGLKFMVYLQKENIIDESGMPKERFSAEFPKEGPSILRIQQVVRGDSAAYFCASSPGPNTEAFFGQGTRLTVV.

The chain links TRBV19 to TRBJ1-5, with D possibly TRBD1 on 5 matching bases. Germline CDR1 reads LNHDA; CDR2 reads SQIVND (reference sequence). This CDR3 is built from 15 residues. V gave up 6 bases and J gave up 0 bases, with 12 bases separating them. The CDR3 loop reads CASSHQGYSNQPQHF. DNA for the CDR3: TGTGCCAGTAGCCACCAGGGTTATAGCAATCAGCCCCAGCATTTT.

The chain uses TRBV5-5 and TRBJ1-2; 7 bases are a match to TRBD1. The CDR3 has 14 residues. With V trimmed by 2 bases and J by 0 bases, 1 base remained unmatched. In germline, CDR1 is SGHKS, CDR2 YYEKEE (reference sequence). The CDR3 region is CASSFGTANYGYTF. Here the CDR3 DNA reads TGTGCCAGCAGCTTCGGGACAGCTAACTATGGCTACACCTTC.

The gene calls are TRBV6-2 or TRBV6-3 and TRBJ1-1; D is possibly TRBD1 (6 bases). V was pared by 5 bases and J by 2 bases, with 9 bases between. In germline, CDR1 is MNHEY, CDR2 SVGEGT. The CDR3 consists of 13 residues. The CDR3 coding sequence is TGTGCCAGCAGTAGACAGGATAACACTGAAGCTTTCTTT. Protein product: CASSRQDNTEAFF.

The rearrangement uses TRBV7-8 and TRBJ1-1; D is unresolved. V was shortened by 5 bases and J by 4 bases, with 11 bases between the two germline ends. CDR3 length: 13 residues. CDR1 and CDR2 (germline): SGHVS, FQNEAQ. As DNA, the CDR3 is TGTGCCAGCAGCCCCCTCCGGGGCACTGAAGCTTTCTTT. Amino acids: CASSPLRGTEAFF.

Here the CDR3 reads CAISDRGYSGYTF. CDR3 coding DNA: TGTGCCATCTCGGACAGGGGCTATTCTGGCTACACCTTC. The J gene is TRBJ1-2, the V gene TRBV3-1 (or the pseudogene TRBV3-2); 9 bases align to TRBD1. The CDR3 consists of 13 residues. The germline CDR1 and CDR2 sequences are LGHDT and YNNKEL (reference sequence). The junction had 10 bases not matched to a gene; V was cut back by 10 bases and J by 7 bases.

This chain links TRBV12-3 or TRBV12-4 with TRBJ2-7; D possibly corresponds to TRBD1 (5 bases). The CDR3 spans 12 residues. Trimming left V 3 bases short and J 6 bases short, with 9 bases between. This chain's CDR3 is CASSFEGVEQYF. As DNA, the CDR3 is TGTGCCAGCAGTTTTGAAGGGGTCGAGCAGTACTTC.

The rearrangement joins TRBV20-1 to TRBJ1-2; TRBD1 matches at 10 bases. V was clipped by 3 bases and J by 0 bases; unmatched bases: 16. The CDR3 extends over 19 amino acids. Germline V gene lookup returns CDR1 DFQATT and CDR2 SNEGSKA (reference sequence). The CDR3 nucleotides read TGCAGTGCTAGTGGGGGCCACCGGGACAGGGGAGTACCTAACTATGGCTACACCTTC. Amino acids: CSASGGHRDRGVPNYGYTF.